This TCR beta chain appears in the sequencing data of a study of shared clonotypes between healthy human individuals. At the level of the study: Researchers assigned three CD4 naive, three CD4 memory, two CD8 naive and one CD8 memory plate to each donor.

Assay runs were performed at deep level. Libraries were prepared by immunoSEQ multiplex PCR; TCRdb keeps only in-frame clonotypes and omits some of them. The repertoire holds over a million clones, with about 96% as singletons. The CDR3 is 17 amino acids. Germline V gene lookup returns CDR1 MNHEY and CDR2 SMNVEV (reference sequence). V lost 3 bases and J lost 5; bases outside the gene matches: 14. The sequence was obtained from a man aged 25 to 40 in good health. Sequencing was done on a sample of naive CD4+ T cells sorted from blood. Subset here: CD45RA+ positively selected. V is TRBV27 and J is TRBJ2-7; 9 positions match TRBD1. The chain's CDR3 is CASSLGMEGTGTHEQYF. The DNA for the CDR3 is TGTGCCAGCAGTTTGGGGATGGAAGGGACAGGGACCCACGAGCAGTACTTC.